The 6 T cell receptor beta chains below all came from one sample that was sequenced in a study of T cell responses to AZD1222 COVID-19 vaccine. Generated by immunoSEQ multiplex PCR, the TCRdb table keeps only in-frame clones and is missing some. The data show approximately 120,000 clones, 88% seen once. This material consisted of peripheral blood, taken on day 0 of MenACWY control vaccination. These receptors all stem from an adult in good health.

V and J are TRBV11-3 and TRBJ2-7, with D possibly being TRBD1 or TRBD2 (5 bases each). Germline V lookup: CDR1 SGHNT, CDR2 YENEEA. Trimming pared 1 base from V and 6 bases from J, leaving 16 bases between. The CDR3 extends over 15 amino acids. CDR3 protein: CASSLVSGPMGEQYF. CDR3 in DNA: TGTGCCAGCAGCTTAGTCTCGGGACCGATGGGCGAGCAGTACTTC.

V and J are TRBV30 and TRBJ2-2; possibly TRBD1 for D (6 bases). V dropped 2 bases and J dropped 1 base, with 11 bases sitting between them. This CDR3 is built from 15 residues. Germline V gene lookup returns CDR1 GTSNPN and CDR2 SVGIG (reference sequence). CDR3 sequence reads: CAWSTGTMNTGELFF. The CDR3 nucleotides are TGTGCCTGGAGTACCGGGACAATGAACACCGGGGAGCTGTTTTTT. Full variable domain (missing parts from reference TRBV30 and TRBJ2-2): SQTIHQWPATLVQPVGSPLSLECTVEGTSNPNLYWYRQAAGRGLQLLFYSVGIGQISSEVPQNLSASRPQDRQFILSSKKLLLSDSGFYLCAWSTGTMNTGELFFGEGSRLTVL.

V and J are TRBV19 and TRBJ1-2, with a possible D match to TRBD1 (5 bases). Between the trimmed V and J ends, which lost 3 bases and 2 bases, there was a span of 7 bases. The CDR3 has 13 amino acids. Germline V lookup: CDR1 LNHDA, CDR2 SQIVND (reference sequence). The CDR3 DNA sequence: TGTGCCAGTAGTATGGGGCAGAACTATGGCTACACCTTC. Residues: CASSMGQNYGYTF.

The J gene is TRBJ2-7, the V gene TRBV4-1; possible D gene TRBD1, 5 bases. The V end was cut by 4 bases, the J end by 2 bases, with 18 bases between. The CDR3 has 16 residues. Germline CDR1 reads MGHRA; CDR2 reads YSYEKL. CDR3: CASSPSGRTPAYEQYF. The CDR3 DNA sequence: TGCGCCAGCAGCCCGAGTGGCCGGACACCCGCCTACGAGCAGTACTTC.

This chain connects TRBV28 to TRBJ2-7; 7 bases are a match to TRBD1. Trimming took 1 base from V and 6 from J; bases not matched to a gene: 6. In germline, CDR1 is MDHEN, CDR2 SYDVKM. The CDR3 is 14 amino acids. CDR3 nucleotides: TGTGCCAGCAGTTTATCGACAGGGCTCCGCGAGCAGTACTTC. The encoded protein is CASSLSTGLREQYF.

V and J are TRBV19 and TRBJ2-7; possible D gene TRBD1, 6 bases. The CDR3 spans 13 residues. V lost 4 bases and J lost 2, with 9 bases in between. CDR1 LNHDA and CDR2 SQIVND come from the germline V gene (reference sequence). CDR3 DNA sequence: TGTGCCAGTAGTAAAGACAGGACCTACGAGCAGTACTTC. This translates into CASSKDRTYEQYF.